This is a list of T cell receptor beta chains from one sample in a study of blood T cell repertoires in COVID-19. Using immunoSEQ multiplex PCR, the repertoire was profiled, and TCRdb retains in-frame clones only, with some absent. This table holds tens of thousands of clones, around 83% found once. The sample consisted of peripheral blood. All receptors derive from a young man with COVID-19, enrolled during active disease. Both conserved end residues are part of each CDR3. Each record gives: D gene, clone size, V gene, J gene, CDR3 protein, CDR3 DNA. D genes are given only for firm matches. Some rows mark clone size as missing; the rest say once, few, many or name a class of expanded clone.

.,.,TRBV12-3/TRBV12-4,TRBJ1-2,CASSPGQSYGYTF,TGTGCCAGCAGTCCTGGACAGAGCTATGGCTACACCTTC
TRBD1,few,TRBV2,TRBJ1-2,CASSESGGPYGYTF,TGTGCCAGCAGTGAGTCAGGGGGCCCTTATGGCTACACCTTC
TRBD1,.,TRBV19,TRBJ1-1,CASSRIPGQANTEAFF,TGTGCCAGTAGTAGAATTCCCGGACAGGCGAACACTGAAGCTTTCTTT
.,.,TRBV6-5,TRBJ1-1,CASSYLRGEVAFF,TGTGCCAGCAGTTACTTGCGGGGGGAGGTTGCTTTCTTT
.,.,TRBV19,TRBJ1-3,CASTRVSGNTIYF,TGTGCCAGTACCCGAGTCTCTGGAAACACCATATATTTT
.,few,TRBV7-9,TRBJ2-5,CASSPKEGGTLQETQYF,TGTGCCAGCAGCCCCAAGGAGGGCGGAACGCTCCAAGAGACCCAGTACTTC
.,.,TRBV25-1,TRBJ1-2,CASSDRGYGYTF,TGTGCCAGCAGTGACCGGGGATATGGCTACACCTTC
.,once,TRBV5-4,TRBJ2-7,CASSSRTASTYEQYF,TGTGCCAGCAGCTCCCGGACAGCCTCAACCTACGAGCAGTACTTC
TRBD2,.,TRBV27,TRBJ2-1,CASGAGVGYNNEQFF,TGTGCCAGCGGTGCGGGAGTTGGCTATAACAATGAGCAGTTCTTC
.,.,TRBV19,TRBJ2-1,CASSADRSSYNEQFF,TGTGCCAGTAGCGCTGACAGGAGCTCCTACAATGAGCAGTTCTTC
.,.,TRBV30,TRBJ2-2,CAWKWGGNTGELFF,TGTGCCTGGAAGTGGGGGGGCAACACCGGGGAGCTGTTTTTT
.,.,TRBV6-2/TRBV6-3,TRBJ1-2,CASSYSRGISYGYTF,TGTGCCAGCAGTTACTCTCGGGGGATAAGCTATGGCTACACCTTC
TRBD1,few,TRBV5-6,TRBJ1-2,CASSARTGVYGYTF,TGTGCCAGCAGCGCAAGGACAGGGGTCTATGGCTACACCTTC
TRBD1,.,TRBV28,TRBJ1-1,CASSPHRGRGDTEAFF,TGTGCCAGCAGTCCCCACAGGGGGCGAGGGGACACTGAAGCTTTCTTT